This is a list of T cell receptor beta chains from one sample in a study of cytomegalovirus exposure and HLA in healthy donors. The repertoire was sequenced with immunoSEQ multiplex PCR; TCRdb's copy has only in-frame clones and lacks some. The data show 60,000 or so clones, and the top ten clones hold approximately 2.1%. Sequenced material: PBMCs. The source is a woman aged 18 to 35 in good health and CMV-seronegative. CDR3s include the opening cysteine and the closing phenylalanine or tryptophan. D genes are given only for firm matches.

D gene,V gene,J gene,CDR3 length,CDR3 protein,CDR3 DNA
-,TRBV5-1,TRBJ1-4,16,CASSLSGQATNEKLFF,TGCGCCAGCAGCTTGTCCGGACAAGCAACTAATGAAAAACTGTTTTTT
TRBD1,TRBV5-1,TRBJ1-1,16,CASSLQGALSGTEAFF,TGCGCCAGCAGCTTACAGGGGGCCCTGAGCGGCACTGAAGCTTTCTTT
-,TRBV5-6,TRBJ2-7,13,CASSLGTPYEQYF,TGTGCCAGCAGCTTGGGAACTCCCTACGAGCAGTACTTC
-,TRBV5-5,TRBJ2-7,16,CASSLSPDRLTYEQYF,TGTGCCAGCAGCTTGTCGCCAGACAGGTTAACCTACGAGCAGTACTTC
-,TRBV5-1,TRBJ1-6,14,CASSADPGDSPLHF,TGCGCCAGCAGCGCGGACCCGGGGGATTCACCCCTCCACTTT
TRBD1,TRBV6-1,TRBJ1-1,17,CASSAQTGGDGHTEAFF,TGTGCCAGCAGTGCACAAACAGGGGGAGATGGGCACACTGAAGCTTTCTTT
-,TRBV25-1,TRBJ1-4,15,CASSESGGWDEKLFF,TGTGCCAGCAGTGAATCTGGGGGCTGGGACGAAAAACTGTTTTTT
TRBD2,TRBV9,TRBJ2-7,15,CASSVGPSGSYEQYF,TGTGCCAGCAGCGTAGGGCCTAGCGGGAGCTACGAGCAGTACTTC
-,TRBV7-8,TRBJ1-1,15,CASSLGMGADTEAFF,TGTGCCAGCAGCCTCGGAATGGGGGCGGACACTGAAGCTTTCTTT
-,TRBV19,TRBJ1-1,14,CASIERRVNTEAFF,TGTGCCAGTATCGAAAGGAGGGTGAACACTGAAGCTTTCTTT
-,TRBV7-9,TRBJ2-1,14,CASSFDSSDNEQFF,TGTGCCAGCAGCTTTGACTCATCCGACAATGAGCAGTTCTTC
TRBD1,TRBV2,TRBJ1-4,14,CASRAGTGGEKLFF,TGTGCCAGCAGAGCCGGGACAGGGGGTGAAAAACTGTTTTTT
TRBD2,TRBV6-1,TRBJ2-7,15,CASSAGLAGGEEQYF,TGTGCCAGCAGTGCCGGACTAGCGGGAGGTGAGGAGCAGTACTTC
-,TRBV5-1,TRBJ2-2,15,CASSLGLTRTGELFF,TGCGCCAGCAGCCTCGGTTTGACGCGGACCGGGGAGCTGTTTTTT